The present T cell receptor (beta chain) was sequenced within a study of cytomegalovirus exposure and HLA in healthy donors. Study findings and constraints: Earlier analysis yielded a pattern in which most TCR beta V segments were productive about 87% or about 30% of the time. From TCR beta sequences, most subjects' HLA-A and HLA-B alleles were reportedly predicted accurately.

Worth noting for this clone: The antigen remains undetermined.

The PCR ran on 60 Vbeta and 13 Jbeta primers. The repertoire was sequenced with immunoSEQ multiplex PCR; TCRdb's copy has only in-frame clones and lacks some. This table holds roughly 130,000 clones, 65% to 80% found once. This sequence was found in a human donor in good health. Sequenced: PBMCs.

The CDR3 is CATSKSGGTDTQYF. Written as DNA, the CDR3 is TGTGCCACCAGCAAAAGCGGGGGCACAGATACGCAGTATTTT. V is TRBV15 and J is TRBJ2-3; TRBD2 matches 7 bases. This CDR3 contains 14 residues. Losses at the gene ends were 4 bases for V and 1 base for J; bases not matched to a gene: 2. CDR1 is LNHNV, CDR2 YYDKDF, per germline (reference sequence).